This is a list of T cell receptor beta chains from one sample in a study of cytomegalovirus exposure and HLA in healthy donors. The assay was immunoSEQ multiplex PCR, and TCRdb's table has in-frame clones only and misses some. The sample includes roughly 170,000 clones, just over 75% of them seen just once. Sequences were obtained from PBMCs. The receptor set was obtained from a woman in her 30s in good health and CMV-seropositive. CDR3s include the opening cysteine and the closing phenylalanine or tryptophan. A D gene is named only where the DNA matches it firmly. Rows may omit the clone size; those that give it use once, few, many or a size class.

CASSTTGTSGTTPYF,TGTGCCAGTAGTACAACCGGGACTAGCGGGACCACGCCGTACTTC,TRBJ2-7,.,TRBV19,TRBD2
CASGILHQGVPVNEQFF,TGTGCCAGCGGGATTCTGCACCAGGGGGTGCCAGTGAATGAGCAGTTCTTC,TRBJ2-1,.,TRBV28,TRBD1
CASSSETGNYGYTF,TGCGCCAGCAGCTCCGAGACAGGGAACTATGGCTACACCTTC,TRBJ1-2,.,TRBV5-1,TRBD1
CASRRVPGSNTEAFF,TGTGCCAGCAGACGGGTCCCGGGGTCGAACACTGAAGCTTTCTTT,TRBJ1-1,.,TRBV5-5,.
CASSQGQNNEKLFF,TGTGCCAGCAGCCAGGGACAGAATAATGAAAAACTGTTTTTT,TRBJ1-4,.,TRBV7-6,TRBD1
CASSSQRDTEAFF,TGTGCCAGCAGCTCTCAGAGGGACACTGAAGCTTTCTTT,TRBJ1-1,.,TRBV14,.
CASIDSRGLNQPQHF,TGTGCCAGCATAGACTCCAGGGGGCTCAATCAGCCCCAGCATTTT,TRBJ1-5,.,TRBV28,TRBD1
CASSPSSGSYNEQFF,TGTGCCAGCTCACCCTCTAGCGGATCCTACAATGAGCAGTTCTTC,TRBJ2-1,.,TRBV18,TRBD2
CASSVAGGNTIYF,TGTGCCAGCAGCGTTGCAGGAGGAAACACCATATATTTT,TRBJ1-3,few,TRBV9,.
CATAGQGVGNTIYF,TGTGCCACCGCGGGACAGGGGGTAGGAAACACCATATATTTT,TRBJ1-3,.,TRBV19,TRBD1
CASRQGFRDTEAFF,TGTGCCAGTAGACAGGGGTTTAGGGACACTGAAGCTTTCTTT,TRBJ1-1,.,TRBV19,TRBD1
CASSNDRTYEQYF,TGTGCCAGCAGTAATGACAGAACCTACGAGCAGTACTTC,TRBJ2-7,.,TRBV6-6,.
CATSRDKGVYNEQFF,TGTGCCACCAGCAGAGATAAAGGAGTCTACAATGAGCAGTTCTTC,TRBJ2-1,once,TRBV15,.
CASTDSGQPYEQYF,TGTGCCAGCACCGATTCGGGACAGCCCTACGAGCAGTACTTC,TRBJ2-7,.,TRBV5-6,TRBD1
CASSLDQNTDTQYF,TGTGCCAGCAGCTTAGATCAAAACACAGATACGCAGTATTTT,TRBJ2-3,.,TRBV7-9,.
CASSESETGHNEKLFF,TGCGCCAGCAGCGAATCCGAGACAGGGCATAATGAAAAACTGTTTTTT,TRBJ1-4,.,TRBV10-2,TRBD1
CASSQEGTGADTQYF,TGCGCCAGCAGCCAAGAAGGGACTGGGGCAGATACGCAGTATTTT,TRBJ2-3,.,TRBV4-1,.
CASSFQGYEQYF,TGCGCCAGCAGCTTTCAGGGCTACGAGCAGTACTTC,TRBJ2-7,.,TRBV5-1,.
CASSQGTGAARSGYTF,TGCGCCAGCAGCCAAGGGACAGGGGCAGCGAGAAGCGGCTACACCTTC,TRBJ1-2,.,TRBV4-1,TRBD1
CASRPREGDGELFF,TGTGCCAGCAGGCCCCGGGAGGGTGACGGGGAGCTGTTTTTT,TRBJ2-2,.,TRBV6-1,TRBD2
CASSPPRGGDTGELFF,TGTGCCAGCTCACCCCCCCGGGGGGGAGACACCGGGGAGCTGTTTTTT,TRBJ2-2,.,TRBV18,TRBD2
CASRQRGGNEQFF,TGTGCCAGCAGACAACGGGGGGGGAATGAGCAGTTCTTC,TRBJ2-1,.,TRBV6-1,TRBD2
CASSELTLRNTGELFF,TGTGCCAGCAGTGAACTGACTCTTAGGAACACCGGGGAGCTGTTTTTT,TRBJ2-2,.,TRBV2,.
CASSFEGGTRDTQYF,TGTGCCAGCAGCTTTGAGGGAGGTACGAGAGATACGCAGTATTTT,TRBJ2-3,once,TRBV11-3,.
CASSLLRQGSAFF,TGTGCCAGCAGTTTATTGCGGCAGGGTAGTGCTTTCTTT,TRBJ1-1,.,TRBV28,.
CASSRGTMNTEAFF,TGTGCCAGCAGCCGAGGGACTATGAACACTGAAGCTTTCTTT,TRBJ1-1,.,TRBV9,.
CASSIRQAANYGYTF,TGTGCCAGCAGCATCAGACAGGCCGCAAACTATGGCTACACCTTC,TRBJ1-2,.,TRBV7-2,.
CAWGQGDDQPQHF,TGTGCCTGGGGACAGGGGGACGATCAGCCCCAGCATTTT,TRBJ1-5,.,TRBV30,TRBD1
CASSIDQVSSGIGEQYF,TGTGCCAGTAGTATAGATCAAGTTTCGAGCGGGATTGGAGAGCAGTACTTC,TRBJ2-7,.,TRBV19,TRBD2
CASSPLRGRANQETQYF,TGTGCCAGCAGTCCCCTTAGGGGCAGGGCAAACCAAGAGACCCAGTACTTC,TRBJ2-5,.,TRBV27,.
CASSLTTGASYEQYF,TGTGCCAGCAGCTTAACGACAGGAGCCTCCTACGAGCAGTACTTC,TRBJ2-7,few,TRBV7-6,.
CASSLSLGYTF,TGCGCCAGCAGCCTTTCTCTCGGCTACACCTTC,TRBJ1-2,.,TRBV4-1,.
CASSQEASGRATDTQYF,TGCGCCAGCAGCCAAGAGGCTAGCGGGAGGGCCACAGATACGCAGTATTTT,TRBJ2-3,.,TRBV4-1,TRBD2
CATQSGTVNYGYTF,TGTGCCACCCAATCAGGGACAGTAAACTATGGCTACACCTTC,TRBJ1-2,.,TRBV28,TRBD1
CASSAHTSGRGIGELFF,TGTGCCAGCAGCGCCCATACTAGCGGGAGAGGGATCGGGGAGCTGTTTTTT,TRBJ2-2,.,TRBV9,TRBD2
CASSRGGQGGEKLFF,TGTGCCAGCAGCCGCGGGGGGCAGGGAGGGGAAAAACTGTTTTTT,TRBJ1-4,.,TRBV11-3,.
CASSESGRPYEQYF,TGTGCCAGCAGCGAGTCAGGCAGGCCCTACGAGCAGTACTTC,TRBJ2-7,.,TRBV7-9,.
CASSVTYGGLAGGQETQYF,TGTGCCAGCAGCGTAACCTATGGGGGACTAGCGGGAGGACAAGAGACCCAGTACTTC,TRBJ2-5,.,TRBV9,TRBD2
CASSLERLETQYF,TGTGCCAGCAGCTTAGAACGGTTAGAGACCCAGTACTTC,TRBJ2-5,.,TRBV11-2,.
CAWSQAFSGNTIYF,TGTGCCTGGAGTCAGGCTTTCTCTGGAAACACCATATATTTT,TRBJ1-3,.,TRBV30,.
CASSLSRGGSDEKLFF,TGCGCCAGCAGCTTGTCGAGGGGCGGGAGCGATGAAAAACTGTTTTTT,TRBJ1-4,.,TRBV5-1,.
CSGTSATNEKLFF,TGCAGCGGGACAAGTGCAACTAATGAAAAACTGTTTTTT,TRBJ1-4,.,TRBV29-1,.
CASSTGFGYTF,TGTGCCAGCAGCACAGGGTTCGGCTACACCTTC,TRBJ1-2,.,TRBV6-5,.
CASSLNMGAHTEAFF,TGTGCCAGCAGCTTGAATATGGGGGCCCACACTGAAGCTTTCTTT,TRBJ1-1,.,TRBV5-5,.
CASSLGRVWAEAFF,TGTGCCAGCAGTTTGGGCAGGGTATGGGCTGAAGCTTTCTTT,TRBJ1-1,.,TRBV28,.
CASSSAGQGARSYTF,TGTGCCAGCAGCTCAGCGGGACAGGGTGCAAGGAGCTACACCTTC,TRBJ1-2,few,TRBV5-6,TRBD1
CASSYAAVGAADTQYF,TGTGCCAGCAGTTACGCGGCGGTAGGGGCGGCAGATACGCAGTATTTT,TRBJ2-3,.,TRBV6-6,.
CATLGLAGDFYEQYF,TGTGCCACCCTGGGACTAGCGGGAGATTTCTACGAGCAGTACTTC,TRBJ2-7,.,TRBV10-3,TRBD2